This T cell receptor (beta chain) was sequenced in a study of CD8+CD57+ T cells in acquired aplastic anemia. About the study: Average DNA yield from sorted CD4+ and CD8+ cells was roughly 3 ug. Among healthy donors, CD4+ cells averaged approximately 11 million reads. Study-wide points: Overlap between patients and controls comprised about 28 CD8+ CDR3 sequences.

Concerning this clonotype: Its target is unknown.

Using genomic DNA as the template, TCR beta VDJ and CDR3 profiling was carried out. One entry per CDR3 protein, called by TCRdb with MiXCR from the reads. The sample has some 240,000 distinct CDR3 sequences, approximately 35% seen once. Germline values: CDR1 LGHNA, CDR2 YNFKEQ. With V trimmed by 7 bases and J by 7 bases, 13 bases remained unmatched. The CDR3 contains 16 residues. This rearrangement joins TRBV4-2 to TRBJ1-6; 7 nucleotides line up with TRBD1. This clonotype was sampled from a human donor in good health, serving as a control. The sample consisted of sorted CD4+, CD8+, or CD8+CD57+ T cells (not recorded which) from PBMCs. The CDR3 nucleotides are TGTGCCAGCACCCTAGAACAGGGGCGTGGGAATTCACCCCTCCACTTT. Encoded protein: CASTLEQGRGNSPLHF.